Below, 11 T cell receptor beta chains from the same sample are listed, as sequenced in a study of PD-L1 blockade in urothelial cancer. Sequencing was performed with immunoSEQ multiplex PCR; in TCRdb, only in-frame clones are kept and a portion is missing. Of about 71,000 clones listed, less than 90% are singletons. This specimen was PBMCs, taken around atezolizumab (anti-PD-L1) treatment. The receptors derive from a man aged 60 to 75 with urothelial cancer.

The J gene is TRBJ1-1, the V gene TRBV28; D might be TRBD1 (5 bases). The V gene's germline CDR1 is MDHEN and CDR2 SYDVKM. The V end was cut by 7 bases, the J end by 6 bases, with 12 bases between. The CDR3 runs 12 residues. The CDR3 sequence is CASTLRGSEAFF. As DNA, the CDR3 is TGTGCCAGCACCCTCCGGGGGTCTGAAGCTTTCTTT.

The chain combines TRBV10-1 with TRBJ1-1; D unclear. Germline V gene sequence: CDR1 WNHNN, CDR2 SYGVQD (reference sequence). Trimming cost V 0 bases and J 5 bases, with 10 bases left between them. The CDR3 has 14 residues. As DNA, the CDR3 is TGCGCCAGCAGTGAGTCAAAGAGGGCGACTGAAGCTTTCTTT. Its protein product is CASSESKRATEAFF.

The gene calls are TRBV15 and TRBJ2-5, with 8 positions matching TRBD1. Germline V gene sequence: CDR1 LNHNV, CDR2 YYDKDF (reference sequence). The CDR3 consists of 14 residues. V was clipped by 4 bases and J by 2 bases; unmatched bases: 3. The CDR3 sequence is CATSTRQGQETQYF. CDR3 in DNA: TGTGCCACCAGCACAAGACAGGGGCAAGAGACCCAGTACTTC.

This rearrangement joins TRBV19 to TRBJ2-2; tentatively, D is TRBD2 (5 bases). CDR1 is LNHDA, CDR2 SQIVND, per germline (reference sequence). V lost 9 bases to trimming and J lost 4 bases, with 12 bases between them. There are 13 residues in the CDR3. CDR3 bases: TGTGCCAGCCACCGGGATTTCACCGGGGAGCTGTTTTTT. Its protein product is CASHRDFTGELFF.

For the CDR3, the DNA is TGCAGCGGGGAGGGCTTAACTGAAGCTTTCTTT. Translating it yields CSGEGLTEAFF. The chain has TRBV20-1 and TRBJ1-1; D ambiguous. The CDR3 is 11 residues long. Germline lookup yields CDR1 DFQATT and CDR2 SNEGSKA (reference sequence).

V usage is TRBV20-1 and J usage is TRBJ2-5, with TRBD2 as a possible D gene (5 bases). Deletions cut 3 bases from V and 5 bases from J, with 7 bases between. Per the germline V gene, CDR1 is DFQATT and CDR2 is SNEGSKA (reference sequence). The CDR3 is 11 residues long. The CDR3 coding sequence is TGCAGTGCTAGCGAGCGGGAGACCCAGTACTTC. The encoded protein is CSASERETQYF.

The gene calls are TRBV29-1 and TRBJ1-2; perhaps TRBD1 as D (6 bases). The V and J ends lost 7 bases and 7 bases respectively, with 13 bases between them. Germline CDR1 is SQVTM and CDR2 is ANQGSEA. The CDR3 length is 11 residues. The CDR3 bases are TGCAGCGCTGTGACAGGTCGTGGCTACACCTTC. Residues: CSAVTGRGYTF.

This clone was seen a handful of times. V and J are TRBV28 and TRBJ2-1; D perhaps matches TRBD2 (5 bases). The V end was cut by 3 bases, the J end by 3 bases, with 9 bases between. Germline lookup yields CDR1 MDHEN and CDR2 SYDVKM. The CDR3 runs to 14 residues. The CDR3 DNA is TGTGCCAGCAGTTTTGTAGAGGGCTACAATGAGCAGTTCTTC. Protein sequence: CASSFVEGYNEQFF.

V is TRBV27 and J is TRBJ1-2; 9 bases align to TRBD1. V lost 6 bases to trimming and J lost 3 bases; unmatched junction nucleotides: 11. The CDR3 contains 16 residues. From germline, CDR1 is MNHEY and CDR2 SMNVEV (reference sequence). CDR3 nucleotides: TGTGCCAGCAGCCTCTCACAGGGGGCCTCGGACTATGGCTACACCTTC. Translation gives CASSLSQGASDYGYTF.

CDR3 DNA: TGTGCCATCAGTGAGTCATCGGGCGGGTCCGGGGAGCTGTTTTTT. Translation gives CAISESSGGSGELFF. This rearrangement joins TRBV10-3 to TRBJ2-2; TRBD2 might be the D (5 bases). This CDR3 spans 15 amino acids. The ends were cut back, 0 bases at V and 6 bases at J, with 11 bases in the middle. Germline V CDR1 and CDR2: ENHRY, SYGVKD.

This sequence joins TRBV5-1 and TRBJ2-7; D is possibly TRBD2 (5 bases). This CDR3 spans 14 amino acids. Germline V lookup: CDR1 SGHRS, CDR2 YFSETQ. The ends were cut back, 1 base at V and 3 bases at J, with 11 bases in the middle. The CDR3 here is CASSLLTNIYEQYF. The CDR3 bases are TGCGCCAGCAGCTTGCTGACTAACATCTACGAGCAGTACTTC.